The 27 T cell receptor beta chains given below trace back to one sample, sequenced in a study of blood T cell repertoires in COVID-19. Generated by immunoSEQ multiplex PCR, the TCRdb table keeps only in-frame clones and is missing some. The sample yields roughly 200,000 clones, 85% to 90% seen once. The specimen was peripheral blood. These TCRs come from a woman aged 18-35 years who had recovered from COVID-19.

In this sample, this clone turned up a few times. The CDR3 nucleotides read TGTGCCAGCAGCCAGTACTCGCAGGGTTCCCATAATTCACCCCTCCACTTT. Translation: CASSQYSQGSHNSPLHF. This sequence joins TRBV16 and TRBJ1-6, with D possibly matching TRBD1 (5 bases). The germline V gene encodes CDR1 KGHSY and CDR2 FQNENV. The V end lost 3 bases, the J end lost 5 bases, and 17 bases lay between the germline ends. This CDR3 comprises 17 residues.

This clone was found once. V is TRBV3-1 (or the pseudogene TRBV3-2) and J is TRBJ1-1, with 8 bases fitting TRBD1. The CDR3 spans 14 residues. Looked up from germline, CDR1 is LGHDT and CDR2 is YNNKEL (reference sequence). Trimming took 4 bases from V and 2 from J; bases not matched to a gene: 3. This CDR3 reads CASSRSGGNTEAFF. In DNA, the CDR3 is TGTGCCAGCAGCCGATCAGGGGGCAACACTGAAGCTTTCTTT.

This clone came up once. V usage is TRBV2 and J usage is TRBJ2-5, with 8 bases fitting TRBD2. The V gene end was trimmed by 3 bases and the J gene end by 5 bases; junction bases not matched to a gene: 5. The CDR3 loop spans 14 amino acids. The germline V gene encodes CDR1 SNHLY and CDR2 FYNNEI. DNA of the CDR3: TGTGCCAGCAGTGATCGGGGGGGGTATGAGACCCAGTACTTC. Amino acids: CASSDRGGYETQYF.

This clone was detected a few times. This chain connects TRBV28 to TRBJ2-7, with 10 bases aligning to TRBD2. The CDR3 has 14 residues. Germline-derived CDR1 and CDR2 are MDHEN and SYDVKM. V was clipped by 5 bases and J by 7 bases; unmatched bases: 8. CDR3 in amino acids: CASSPGTSALEQYV. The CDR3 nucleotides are TGTGCCAGCAGTCCGGGGACTAGCGCTTTGGAGCAGTACGTC.

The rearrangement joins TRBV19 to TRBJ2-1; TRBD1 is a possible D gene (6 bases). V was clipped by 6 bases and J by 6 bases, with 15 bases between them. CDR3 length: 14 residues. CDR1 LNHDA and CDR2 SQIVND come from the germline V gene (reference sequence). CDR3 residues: CASRHPGQINEQFF. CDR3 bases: TGTGCCAGTAGACACCCGGGACAAATCAATGAGCAGTTCTTC.

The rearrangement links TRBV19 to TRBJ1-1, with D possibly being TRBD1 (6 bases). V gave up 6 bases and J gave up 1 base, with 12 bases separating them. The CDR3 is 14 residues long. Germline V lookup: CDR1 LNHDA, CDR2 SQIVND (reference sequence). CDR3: CASRTPGQNTEAFF. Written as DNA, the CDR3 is TGTGCCAGTAGAACGCCGGGACAGAACACTGAAGCTTTCTTT.

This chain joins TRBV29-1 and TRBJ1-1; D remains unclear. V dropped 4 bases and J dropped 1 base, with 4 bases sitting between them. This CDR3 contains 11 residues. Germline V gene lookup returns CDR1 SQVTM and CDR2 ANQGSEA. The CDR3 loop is CSVGRNTEAFF. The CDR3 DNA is TGCAGCGTTGGTCGGAACACTGAAGCTTTCTTT.

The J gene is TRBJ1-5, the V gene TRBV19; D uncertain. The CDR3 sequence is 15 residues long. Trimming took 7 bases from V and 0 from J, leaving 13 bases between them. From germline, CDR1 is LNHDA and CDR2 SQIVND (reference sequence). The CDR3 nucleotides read TGTGCCAGTACCGCTCTGGCTCATAGCAATCAGCCCCAGCATTTT. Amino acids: CASTALAHSNQPQHF.

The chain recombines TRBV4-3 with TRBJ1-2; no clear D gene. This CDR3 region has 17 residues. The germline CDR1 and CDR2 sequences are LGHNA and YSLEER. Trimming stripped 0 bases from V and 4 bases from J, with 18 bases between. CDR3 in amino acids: CASSQEGELQSSYGYTF. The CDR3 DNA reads TGCGCCAGCAGCCAAGAAGGAGAACTTCAGAGTAGCTATGGCTACACCTTC.

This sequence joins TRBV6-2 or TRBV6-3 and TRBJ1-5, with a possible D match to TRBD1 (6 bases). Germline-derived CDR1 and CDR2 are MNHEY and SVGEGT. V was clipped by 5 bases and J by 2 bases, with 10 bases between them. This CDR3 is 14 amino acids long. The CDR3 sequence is CASSPQGRNQPQHF. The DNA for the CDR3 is TGTGCCAGCAGTCCACAGGGACGCAATCAGCCCCAGCATTTT.

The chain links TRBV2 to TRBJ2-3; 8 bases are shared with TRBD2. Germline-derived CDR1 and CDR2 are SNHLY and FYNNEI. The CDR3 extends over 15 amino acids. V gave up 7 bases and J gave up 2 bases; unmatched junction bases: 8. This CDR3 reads CASTRAGGTTDTQYF. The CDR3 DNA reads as TGTGCCAGCACTCGGGCGGGAGGAACCACAGATACGCAGTATTTT.

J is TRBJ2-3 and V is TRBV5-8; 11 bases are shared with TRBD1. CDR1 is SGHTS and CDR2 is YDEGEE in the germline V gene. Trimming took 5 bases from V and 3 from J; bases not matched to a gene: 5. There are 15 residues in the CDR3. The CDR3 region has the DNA TGTGCCAGCAGTTCGGGGACAGGGGGTACAGATACGCAGTATTTT. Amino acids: CASSSGTGGTDTQYF.

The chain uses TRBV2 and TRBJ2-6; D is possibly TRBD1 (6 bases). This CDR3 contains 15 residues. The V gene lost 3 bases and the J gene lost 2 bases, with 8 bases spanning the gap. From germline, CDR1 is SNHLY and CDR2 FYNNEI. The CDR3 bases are TGTGCCAGCAGTGACCGGACAGCTGGGGCCAACGTCCTGACTTTC. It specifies CASSDRTAGANVLTF.

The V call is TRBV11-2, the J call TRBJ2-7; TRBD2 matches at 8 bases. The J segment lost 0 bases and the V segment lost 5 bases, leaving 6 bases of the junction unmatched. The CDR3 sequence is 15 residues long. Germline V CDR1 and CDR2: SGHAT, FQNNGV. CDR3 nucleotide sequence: TGTGCCAGCAGCCCCACTAGCGGCAACTCCTACGAGCAGTACTTC. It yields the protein CASSPTSGNSYEQYF.

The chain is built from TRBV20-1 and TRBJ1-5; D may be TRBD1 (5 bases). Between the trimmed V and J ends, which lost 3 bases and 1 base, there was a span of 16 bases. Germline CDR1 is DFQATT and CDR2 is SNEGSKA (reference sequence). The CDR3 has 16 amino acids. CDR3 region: CSASLAGPGSNQPQHF. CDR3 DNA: TGCAGTGCTAGTTTGGCAGGTCCAGGGAGCAATCAGCCCCAGCATTTT.

The DNA for the CDR3 is TGCGCCAGCAGCCAAGATCTTAGGGCAGGGGGCCTGTGGACTGAAGCTTTCTTT. It translates to CASSQDLRAGGLWTEAFF. The chain combines TRBV4-3 with TRBJ1-1; 8 bases align to TRBD1. This CDR3 is built from 18 residues. Germline CDR1 LGHNA, CDR2 YSLEER. V trimming: 0 bases; J trimming: 5 bases; junction bases outside the gene matches: 14.

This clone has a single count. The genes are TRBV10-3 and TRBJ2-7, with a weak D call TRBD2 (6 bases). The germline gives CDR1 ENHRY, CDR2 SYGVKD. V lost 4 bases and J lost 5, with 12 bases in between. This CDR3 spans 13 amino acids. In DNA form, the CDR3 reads TGTGCCATCAGTGGGGGGGTAAGGGACGAGCAGTACTTC. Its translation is CAISGGVRDEQYF.

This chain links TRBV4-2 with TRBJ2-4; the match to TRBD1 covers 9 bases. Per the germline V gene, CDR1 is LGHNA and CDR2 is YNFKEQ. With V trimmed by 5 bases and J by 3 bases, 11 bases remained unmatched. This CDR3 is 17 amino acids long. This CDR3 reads CASSSRDRESSKNIQYF. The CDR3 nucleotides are TGTGCCAGCAGCTCCCGGGACAGGGAATCTAGCAAAAACATTCAGTACTTC.

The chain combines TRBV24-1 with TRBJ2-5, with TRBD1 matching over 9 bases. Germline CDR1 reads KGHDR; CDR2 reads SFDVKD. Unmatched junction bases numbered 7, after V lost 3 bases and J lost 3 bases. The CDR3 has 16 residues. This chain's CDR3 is CATSDLTGGGEETQYF. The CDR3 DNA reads TGTGCCACCAGTGATCTGACAGGGGGAGGAGAAGAGACCCAGTACTTC.

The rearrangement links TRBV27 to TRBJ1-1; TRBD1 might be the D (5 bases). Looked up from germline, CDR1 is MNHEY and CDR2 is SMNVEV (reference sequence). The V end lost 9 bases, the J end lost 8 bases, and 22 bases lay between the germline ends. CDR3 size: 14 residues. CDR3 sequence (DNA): TGTGCCAGTCAACAATGGACGGTGGGGCCCGAAGCTTTCTTT. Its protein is CASQQWTVGPEAFF.

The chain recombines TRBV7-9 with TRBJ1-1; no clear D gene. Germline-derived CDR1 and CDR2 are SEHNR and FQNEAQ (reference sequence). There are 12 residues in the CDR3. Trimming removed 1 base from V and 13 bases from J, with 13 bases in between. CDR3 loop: CASSLGAFQVFF. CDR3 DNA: TGTGCCAGCAGCTTAGGGGCCTTCCAGGTTTTCTTT.

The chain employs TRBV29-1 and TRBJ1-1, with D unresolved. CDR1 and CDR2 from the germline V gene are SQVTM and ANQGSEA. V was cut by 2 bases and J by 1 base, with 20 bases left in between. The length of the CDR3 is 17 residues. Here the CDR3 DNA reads TGCAGCGTTGAAAAGGAGGAAGCTGGACGGAGGAACACTGAAGCTTTCTTT. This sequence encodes CSVEKEEAGRRNTEAFF.

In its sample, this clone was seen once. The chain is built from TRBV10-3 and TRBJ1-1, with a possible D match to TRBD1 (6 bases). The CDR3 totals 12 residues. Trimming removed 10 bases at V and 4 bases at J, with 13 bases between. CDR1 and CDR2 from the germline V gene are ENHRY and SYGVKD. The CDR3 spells CASASGVTEAFF. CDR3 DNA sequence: TGTGCCAGCGCCTCAGGGGTCACTGAAGCTTTCTTT.

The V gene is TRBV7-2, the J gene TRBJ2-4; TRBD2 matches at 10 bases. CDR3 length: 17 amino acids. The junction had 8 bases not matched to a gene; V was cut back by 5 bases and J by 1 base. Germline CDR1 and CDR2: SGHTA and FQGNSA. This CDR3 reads CASSPRTSGNAKNIQYF. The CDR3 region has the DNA TGTGCCAGCAGCCCCCGTACTAGCGGGAACGCCAAAAACATTCAGTACTTC.

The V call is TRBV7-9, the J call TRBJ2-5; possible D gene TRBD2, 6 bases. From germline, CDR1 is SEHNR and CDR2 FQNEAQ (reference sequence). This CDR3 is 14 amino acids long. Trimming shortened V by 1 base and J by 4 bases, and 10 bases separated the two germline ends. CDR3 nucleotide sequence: TGTGCCAGCAGCTTAGGGGCGGGGCGAGAGACCCAGTACTTC. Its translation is CASSLGAGRETQYF.

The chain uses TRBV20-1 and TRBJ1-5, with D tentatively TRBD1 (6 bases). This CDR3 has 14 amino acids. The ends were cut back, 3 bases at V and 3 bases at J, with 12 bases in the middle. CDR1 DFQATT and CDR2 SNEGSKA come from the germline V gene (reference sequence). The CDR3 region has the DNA TGCAGTGCTAGTAACAGGGTAAACAATCAGCCCCAGCATTTT. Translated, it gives CSASNRVNNQPQHF.

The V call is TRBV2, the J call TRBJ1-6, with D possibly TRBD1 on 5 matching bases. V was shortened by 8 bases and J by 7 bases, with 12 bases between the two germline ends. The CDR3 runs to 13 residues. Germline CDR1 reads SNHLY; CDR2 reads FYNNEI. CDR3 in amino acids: CASQGQGNSPLHF. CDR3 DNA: TGTGCCAGCCAAGGGCAGGGCAATTCACCCCTCCACTTT.